The 20 T cell receptor beta chains listed next were all sequenced from one sample in a study of early T cells in non-severe SARS-CoV-2 infection (dated by TCRdb to about 2021). Library preparation was by 5' RACE. This sample was sequenced with a NextSeq 500. TCRdb applied fastp at Q25 and MiXCR to the public reads, then kept only in-frame beta chains. Rows with one shared CDR3 protein collapse into an entry with the most common genes and DNA. The sample table contains about 46,000 distinct CDR3 sequences; only one count was recorded for 5.4% of them. Jointly, the top ten make up 5% to 5.5% of the sample. The input for sequencing was whole blood, taken at baseline. The receptors were gathered from an adult who was a healthcare worker with PCR-confirmed SARS-CoV-2 infection or an uninfected control (not recorded which).

This clonotype was detected ten times or more. The CDR3: CASSRNNSPLHF. CDR3 coding DNA: TGTGCCAGCAGTCGTAATAATTCACCCCTCCACTTT. This chain connects TRBV6-5 to TRBJ1-6; D remains unclear. This CDR3 region has 12 residues. Germline V gene lookup returns CDR1 MNHEY and CDR2 SVGAGI. V was shortened by 5 bases and J by 5 bases, with 4 bases between the two germline ends.

This clonotype was observed at least ten times. The chain employs TRBV20-1 and TRBJ1-1; no clear D. Germline CDR1 and CDR2: DFQATT and SNEGSKA (reference sequence). V lost 5 bases and J lost 0, with 7 bases in between. The length of the CDR3 is 12 residues. The CDR3: CSAGSLNTEAFF. The CDR3 DNA reads TGCAGTGCTGGCTCGCTGAACACTGAAGCTTTCTTT.

This clonotype has ten or more counts. This sequence joins TRBV20-1 and TRBJ2-1; 11 bases are shared with TRBD2. V gave up 4 bases and J gave up 4 bases; unmatched junction bases: 3. Per the germline V gene, CDR1 is DFQATT and CDR2 is SNEGSKA (reference sequence). This CDR3 is 14 amino acids long. CDR3 region: CSAIGLAGYNEQFF. CDR3 coding DNA: TGCAGTGCTATAGGACTAGCGGGTTACAATGAGCAGTTCTTC.

This clonotype was found many times. The chain recombines TRBV20-1 with TRBJ2-1, with 8 bases matching TRBD2. CDR3 length equals 15 residues. Germline values: CDR1 DFQATT, CDR2 SNEGSKA (reference sequence). The ends lost 0 bases at V and 3 bases at J; junction bases unmatched: 4. In DNA form, the CDR3 reads TGCAGTGCTAGAGATGGGCGGGAGGACTACAATGAGCAGTTCTTC. It is translated as CSARDGREDYNEQFF.

In this sample, this clonotype turned up many times. This CDR3 reads CSASGAMGTQYF. CDR3 sequence (DNA): TGCAGTGCTAGCGGTGCGATGGGTACGCAGTATTTT. The gene calls are TRBV20-1 and TRBJ2-3; D ambiguous. The CDR3 is made up of 12 amino acids. Looked up from germline, CDR1 is DFQATT and CDR2 is SNEGSKA (reference sequence). V lost 3 bases and J lost 8, with 12 bases in between.

This clonotype was picked up many times. This sequence joins TRBV7-9 and TRBJ2-3; D unclear. CDR1 and CDR2 (germline): SEHNR, FQNEAQ (reference sequence). With 4 bases removed from V and 0 bases from J, the gap between germline ends came to 5 bases. CDR3 length equals 13 residues. The CDR3 DNA reads as TGTGCCAGCAGCTCCGACAGCACAGATACGCAGTATTTT. Translation: CASSSDSTDTQYF. Based on the CDR3 plus reference TRBV7-9 and TRBJ2-3, the full variable domain is DTGVSQNPRHKITKRGQNVTFRCDPISEHNRLYWYRQTLGQGPEFLTYFQNEAQLEKSRLLSDRFSAERPKGSFSTLEIQRTEQGDSAMYLCASSSDSTDTQYFGPGTRLTVL.

This clonotype showed up many times. This sequence joins TRBV5-8 and TRBJ1-5, with 10 bases fitting TRBD1. This CDR3 contains 18 residues. The V gene's germline CDR1 is SGHTS and CDR2 YDEGEE. V dropped 0 bases and J dropped 1; count of bases not matched to a gene: 7. Here the CDR3 reads CASSLGDRGRRSNQPQHF. The CDR3 region has the DNA TGTGCCAGCAGCTTGGGGGACAGGGGACGGAGGAGCAATCAGCCCCAGCATTTT.

This clonotype showed up just a few times. This chain joins TRBV30 and TRBJ1-5, with D possibly matching TRBD1 (5 bases). Germline V gives CDR1 GTSNPN, CDR2 SVGIG (reference sequence). Trimming shortened V by 1 base and J by 1 base, and 11 bases separated the two germline ends. CDR3 length equals 15 residues. CDR3 amino acids: CAWSGAGISNQPQHF. The CDR3 nucleotides are TGTGCCTGGAGTGGGGCAGGGATAAGCAATCAGCCCCAGCATTTT.

This clonotype was counted between two and nine times. The rearrangement uses TRBV7-9 and TRBJ2-7; D is unresolved. Between the trimmed V and J ends, which lost 6 bases and 2 bases, there was a span of 17 bases. CDR1 is SEHNR and CDR2 is FQNEAQ in the germline V gene (reference sequence). The CDR3 is 15 residues long. The CDR3 DNA reads TGTGCCAGCAGTCCCCCATGGGAAGAGACCTACGAGCAGTACTTC. Translated: CASSPPWEETYEQYF.

This clonotype was found many times. CDR3 protein: CASSAVRDHYEQYF. The CDR3, as DNA: TGTGCCAGCAGCGCCGTCCGGGACCACTACGAGCAGTACTTC. The chain combines TRBV7-8 with TRBJ2-7; D may be TRBD1 or TRBD2 (5 bases each). The CDR3 is 14 residues long. CDR1 and CDR2 (germline): SGHVS, FQNEAQ. Trimming cost V 5 bases and J 3 bases, with 14 bases left between them.

This clonotype has ten or more counts. V is TRBV5-6 and J is TRBJ2-7; either TRBD1 or TRBD2 may supply D (6 bases each). This CDR3 is 16 amino acids long. Trimming stripped 4 bases from V and 1 base from J, with 18 bases between. Germline V gives CDR1 SGHDT, CDR2 YYEEEE. CDR3 DNA: TGTGCCAGCAGCCCTACCTTGGGGGGCCTTTCCTACGAGCAGTACTTC. Protein product: CASSPTLGGLSYEQYF.

The genes are TRBV7-9 and TRBJ2-1, with 10 bases identical to TRBD2. Germline loops: CDR1 SEHNR, CDR2 FQNEAQ (reference sequence). The CDR3 has 14 residues. J lost 5 bases, V lost 2 bases, and 0 bases had no gene match. The CDR3 loop is CASSLLAGDNEQFF. The CDR3, as DNA: TGTGCCAGCAGCTTACTAGCGGGGGACAATGAGCAGTTCTTC.

This clonotype has a count of ten or more. The CDR3 spells CASRDRVRAYEQYF. Written as DNA, the CDR3 is TGTGCCAGCAGGGACAGGGTTCGCGCCTACGAGCAGTACTTC. This chain links TRBV12-3 or TRBV12-4 with TRBJ2-7; 8 bases align to TRBD1. After removal of 6 bases from V and 2 bases from J, the junction contained 6 bases not matched to a gene. The CDR3 length is 14 residues.

At least ten counts were recorded for this clonotype. The J gene is TRBJ2-7, the V gene TRBV3-1; D not certain. V was clipped by 5 bases and J by 1 base, with 6 bases between them. The germline CDR1 and CDR2 sequences are LGHDT and YNNKEL (reference sequence). The CDR3 is 12 residues long. CDR3 region: CASSSSSYEQYF. CDR3 DNA: TGTGCCAGCAGCTCGTCTTCCTACGAGCAGTACTTC.

This clonotype was seen ten or more times. The genes are TRBV14 and TRBJ2-7; either TRBD1 or TRBD2 may supply D (6 bases each). The CDR3 loop spans 16 amino acids. V gave up 2 bases and J gave up 3 bases, with 17 bases separating them. Germline V gene lookup returns CDR1 SGHDN and CDR2 FVKESK. CDR3 DNA: TGTGCCAGCAGCCAAAGGAGGGGGACGGACCACTACGAGCAGTACTTC. It encodes CASSQRRGTDHYEQYF. Full variable domain (remainder filled in from reference TRBV14 and TRBJ2-7): EAGVTQFPSHSVIEKGQTVTLRCDPISGHDNLYWYRRVMGKEIKFLLHFVKESKQDESGMPNNRFLAERTGGTYSTLKVQPAELEDSGVYFCASSQRRGTDHYEQYFGPGTRLTVT.

In this sample, this clonotype turned up many times. This chain connects TRBV20-1 to TRBJ1-1; possibly TRBD1 for D (6 bases). V lost 6 bases and J 8 bases, leaving 22 bases between the germline ends. The length of the CDR3 is 14 residues. Germline V lookup: CDR1 DFQATT, CDR2 SNEGSKA (reference sequence). The CDR3 reads CSAPAGTSDSEAFF. CDR3 nucleotide sequence: TGCAGTGCCCCGGCCGGGACAAGCGACTCGGAAGCTTTCTTT.

This clonotype has a count of ten or more. V and J are TRBV18 and TRBJ2-3; D unclear. V lost 2 bases and J lost 4, with 13 bases in between. Per the germline V gene, CDR1 is KGHSH and CDR2 is LQKENI. The CDR3 totals 15 residues. The CDR3 DNA follows: TGTGCCAGCTCACCATTTGAACGAGCCCCAGATACGCAGTATTTT. The encoded protein is CASSPFERAPDTQYF.

As concerns this clonotype: A much more abundant neighbour one base away suggests this may be a read error. This sequence joins TRBV4-1 and TRBJ2-7; TRBD2 might be the D (5 bases). The CDR3 runs to 13 residues. In germline, CDR1 is MGHRA, CDR2 YSYEKL. The CDR3 is CASSRTPAYKQYF. The DNA of the CDR3 is TGCGCCAGCAGCCGGACTCCAGCCTACAAGCAGTACTTC.

This clonotype was recorded at least ten times. V gene TRBV28 combines with J gene TRBJ2-5, with TRBD2 matching over 7 bases. CDR3 size: 16 residues. Per the germline V gene, CDR1 is MDHEN and CDR2 is SYDVKM. V dropped 5 bases and J dropped 5; count of bases not matched to a gene: 14. The CDR3 protein is CASSPQESGKGETQYF. CDR3 coding DNA: TGTGCCAGCAGTCCTCAGGAGAGCGGGAAGGGGGAGACCCAGTACTTC.

This clonotype was detected ten times or more. The chain employs TRBV28 and TRBJ2-4; D remains ambiguous. The CDR3 loop spans 15 amino acids. Germline V gives CDR1 MDHEN, CDR2 SYDVKM. V was shortened by 3 bases and J by 0 bases, with 9 bases between the two germline ends. The CDR3 DNA sequence: TGTGCCAGCAGTTTTAACAGATTAGCCAAAAACATTCAGTACTTC. As protein: CASSFNRLAKNIQYF. The full variable domain, its missing parts supplied by reference TRBV28 and TRBJ2-4, is DVKVTQSSRYLVKRTGEKVFLECVQDMDHENMFWYRQDPGLGLRLIYFSYDVKMKEKGDIPEGYSVSREKKERFSLILESASTNQTSMYLCASSFNRLAKNIQYFGAGTRLSVL.